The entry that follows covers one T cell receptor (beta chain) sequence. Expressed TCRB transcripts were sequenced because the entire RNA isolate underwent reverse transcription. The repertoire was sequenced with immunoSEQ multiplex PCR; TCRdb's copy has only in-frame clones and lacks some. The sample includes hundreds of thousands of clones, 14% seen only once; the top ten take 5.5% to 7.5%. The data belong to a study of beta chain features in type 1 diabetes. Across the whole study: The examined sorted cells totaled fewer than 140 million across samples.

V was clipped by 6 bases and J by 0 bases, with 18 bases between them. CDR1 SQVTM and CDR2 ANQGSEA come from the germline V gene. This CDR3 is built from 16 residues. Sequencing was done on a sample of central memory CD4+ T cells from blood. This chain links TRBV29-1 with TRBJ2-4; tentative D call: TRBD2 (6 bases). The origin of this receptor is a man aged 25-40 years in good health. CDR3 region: CSVNSGRSLAKNIQYF. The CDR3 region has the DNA TGCAGCGTGAATAGCGGTAGAAGCCTAGCCAAAAACATTCAGTACTTC.